Shown below are 8 T cell receptor beta chains from a single sample sequenced in a study of preoperative IRX-2 immunotherapy in early breast cancer. The assay was immunoSEQ multiplex PCR, and TCRdb's table has in-frame clones only and misses some. The table records about 23,000 clones, over 75% of them present only once. Treatment noted: preoperative locoregional IRX-2 cytokine immunotherapy. This specimen was tumor tissue, taken after IRX-2 immunotherapy. The receptors derive from a human donor with breast cancer.

This chain joins TRBV28 and TRBJ1-4, with 8 bases identical to TRBD1. The CDR3 sequence is 13 residues long. With V trimmed by 7 bases and J by 8 bases, 6 bases remained unmatched. CDR1 and CDR2 from the germline V gene are MDHEN and SYDVKM. The CDR3 spells CASIRTGTEKLFF. The CDR3 nucleotides are TGTGCCAGCATTAGGACAGGGACGGAAAAACTGTTTTTT.

In this sample, this clone turned up once. The chain carries TRBV2 and TRBJ2-5, with 10 bases identical to TRBD1. CDR3 length: 17 residues. The V and J ends lost 3 bases and 5 bases, in that order; junction bases with no gene match: 12. From germline, CDR1 is SNHLY and CDR2 FYNNEI. The CDR3 loop is CASSEATGTGAHETQYF. Here the CDR3 DNA reads TGTGCCAGCAGTGAGGCGACCGGGACAGGGGCACACGAGACCCAGTACTTC.

The sample holds one count of this clone. The chain carries TRBV6-6 and TRBJ2-2; possibly TRBD1 for D (6 bases). The ends were cut back, 4 bases at V and 6 bases at J, with 12 bases in the middle. CDR1 and CDR2 (germline): MNHNY, SVGAGI (reference sequence). The length of the CDR3 is 14 residues. CDR3 protein: CASSSLRGAGELFF. DNA for the CDR3: TGTGCCAGCAGTTCCCTCAGGGGAGCCGGGGAGCTGTTTTTT.

J is TRBJ2-5 and V is TRBV6-5, with 8 bases lining up with TRBD1. With V trimmed by 6 bases and J by 5 bases, 5 bases remained unmatched. Germline values: CDR1 MNHEY, CDR2 SVGAGI. This CDR3 region has 13 residues. CDR3 sequence: CASRETGEETQYF. DNA for the CDR3: TGTGCCAGCAGAGAGACAGGGGAGGAGACCCAGTACTTC.

The chain joins TRBV28 to TRBJ2-3; D possibly corresponds to TRBD2 (6 bases). This CDR3 region has 14 residues. Between the trimmed V and J ends, which lost 3 bases and 6 bases, there was a span of 13 bases. Germline V CDR1 and CDR2: MDHEN, SYDVKM. This chain's CDR3 is CASSLRLVTDTQYF. DNA of the CDR3: TGTGCCAGCAGTTTGAGACTAGTGACCGATACGCAGTATTTT.

The chain employs TRBV15 and TRBJ1-5; no clear D. V was cut by 0 bases and J by 8 bases, with 17 bases left in between. Germline V gene sequence: CDR1 LNHNV, CDR2 YYDKDF (reference sequence). This CDR3 has 16 amino acids. CDR3 sequence reads: CATSRDGALGNEPQHF. In nucleotides, the CDR3 is TGTGCCACCAGCAGAGATGGAGCATTGGGGAACGAGCCCCAGCATTTT.

The V gene is TRBV6-5, the J gene TRBJ2-7; weak D call: TRBD1 (5 bases). Germline CDR1 MNHEY, CDR2 SVGAGI. Trimming took off 0 bases at V and 7 bases at J, with 16 bases between the two ends. The CDR3 runs 15 residues. The CDR3, as DNA: TGTGCCAGCAGTTACTCCGCAGGGCTGGGGTCGGAGCAGTACTTC. Translating it yields CASSYSAGLGSEQYF.

The chain employs TRBV10-3 and TRBJ2-1, with TRBD2 as a possible D gene (5 bases). The length of the CDR3 is 17 residues. Germline-derived CDR1 and CDR2 are ENHRY and SYGVKD. Trimming left V 4 bases short and J 0 bases short, with 16 bases between. For the CDR3, the DNA is TGTGCCATCAGTGCATCCGAACTAGATAGCTCCTACAATGAGCAGTTCTTC. It yields the protein CAISASELDSSYNEQFF.